The T cell receptor beta chain described here comes from a study of monozygotic twins with inflammatory bowel disease. Total RNA from whole blood was isolated with no T cell sorting. Study-wide results and caveats: Varying immunosuppressive regimens may have increased patient repertoire variability.

Comment on this clonotype: Its antigen is currently unknown.

Per sample, reverse transcription was split into eight reactions. Nested PCRs of approximately 16 and 9 cycles, two in total, were run on TCRalpha and TCRbeta cDNA. TCRdb reprocessed the 5' RACE reads, keeping one entry per CDR3 protein, no DNA. This repertoire includes 300,000 to 450,000 distinct CDR3 sequences. Sequences were obtained from blood. This TCR was recovered from a human donor with ulcerative colitis or Crohn's disease, or a healthy co-twin of an affected twin (not recorded which).

The CDR3 sequence is CASSLVPTGTEAFF. V is TRBV5-6 and J is TRBJ1-1; TCRdb returns TRBD1, unconfirmable since there is no DNA. This CDR3 is built from 14 residues. CDR1 SGHDT and CDR2 YYEEEE come from the germline V gene.